This entry describes one T cell receptor (beta chain). The data originate from a study of OX40 agonist ivuxolimab in advanced cancers. Method: immunoSEQ multiplex PCR; TCRdb's copy keeps in-frame clones and lacks some. The sample has more than 45,000 clones, around 84% seen once. The material was CD4+ or CD8+ T cells sorted from blood, obtained in a trial of the OX40 agonist ivuxolimab. The receptor was derived from an adult with an advanced solid tumor such as melanoma, head and neck, liver or kidney cancer.

The CDR3 DNA reads as TGTGCCAGTAGTATACAGGGGAACTATGGCTACACCTTC. This translates into CASSIQGNYGYTF. The chain combines TRBV19 with TRBJ1-2; TRBD1 might be the D (6 bases). The germline V gene has CDR1 LNHDA and CDR2 SQIVND (reference sequence). V was pared by 2 bases and J by 2 bases, with 6 bases between. The CDR3 contains 13 residues.